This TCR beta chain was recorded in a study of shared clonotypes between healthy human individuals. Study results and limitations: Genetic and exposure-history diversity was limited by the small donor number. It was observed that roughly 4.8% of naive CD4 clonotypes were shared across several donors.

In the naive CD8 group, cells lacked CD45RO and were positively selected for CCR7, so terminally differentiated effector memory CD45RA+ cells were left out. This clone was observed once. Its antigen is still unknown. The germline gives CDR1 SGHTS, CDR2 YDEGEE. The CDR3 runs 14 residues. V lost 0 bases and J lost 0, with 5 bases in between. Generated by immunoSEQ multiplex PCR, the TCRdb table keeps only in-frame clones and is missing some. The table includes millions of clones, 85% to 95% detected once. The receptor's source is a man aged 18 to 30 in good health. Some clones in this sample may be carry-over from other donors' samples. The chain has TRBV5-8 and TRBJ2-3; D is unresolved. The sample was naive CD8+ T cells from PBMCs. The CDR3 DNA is TGTGCCAGCAGCTTGGGGTCAAGCACAGATACGCAGTATTTT. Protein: CASSLGSSTDTQYF.